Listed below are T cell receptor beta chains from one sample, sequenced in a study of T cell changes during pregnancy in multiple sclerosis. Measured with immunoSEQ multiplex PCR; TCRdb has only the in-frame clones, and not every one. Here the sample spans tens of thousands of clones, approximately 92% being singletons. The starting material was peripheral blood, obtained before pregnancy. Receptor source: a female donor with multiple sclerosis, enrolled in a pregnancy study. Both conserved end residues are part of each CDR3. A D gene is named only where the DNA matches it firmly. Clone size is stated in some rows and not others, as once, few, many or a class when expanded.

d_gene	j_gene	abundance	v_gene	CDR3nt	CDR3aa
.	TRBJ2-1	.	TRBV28	TGTGCCAGCAGTTTTTCTTACAATGAGCAGTTCTTC	CASSFSYNEQFF
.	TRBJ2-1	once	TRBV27	TGTGCCAGCAGTTTCCAGGGCGTCTATGAGCAGTTCTTC	CASSFQGVYEQFF
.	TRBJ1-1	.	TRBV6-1	TGTGCCAGCAGTGTAGGGCAGGGCACTGAAGCTTTCTTT	CASSVGQGTEAFF
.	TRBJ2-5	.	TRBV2	TGTGCCAGCAGACCGTACAGAGCAACGCAAGAGACCCAGTACTTC	CASRPYRATQETQYF
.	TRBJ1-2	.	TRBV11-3	TGTGCCAGCAGCTTACGTCAGGGGAACTTAGGCGGCTACACCTTC	CASSLRQGNLGGYTF
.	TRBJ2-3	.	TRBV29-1	TGCAGCGTAGACCGGGACTCAGTGGGTACGCAGTATTTT	CSVDRDSVGTQYF
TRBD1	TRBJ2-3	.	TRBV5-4	TGTGCCAACCGGGACAGAGCTAGCACAGATACGCAGTATTTT	CANRDRASTDTQYF
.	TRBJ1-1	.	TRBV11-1	TGTGCCTCTAGGAGGGTCACTGAAGCTTTCTTT	CASRRVTEAFF
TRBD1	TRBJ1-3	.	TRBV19	TGTGCCAGTAGTCCCAGGACAGGGTCTGGAAACACCATATATTTT	CASSPRTGSGNTIYF
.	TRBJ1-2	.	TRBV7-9	TGTGCCAGCAGCTTCGACAGCTATGGCTACACCTTC	CASSFDSYGYTF
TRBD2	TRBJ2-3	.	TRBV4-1	TGCGCCAGCAGCCATAAAGCGGGAGCAGATACGCAGTATTTT	CASSHKAGADTQYF
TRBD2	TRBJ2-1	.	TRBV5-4	TGTGCCAGCAGCTTGATGGTTGCGGGAGGGCCTGGAGATGAGCAGTTCTTC	CASSLMVAGGPGDEQFF
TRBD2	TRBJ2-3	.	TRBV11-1	TGTGCCAGCAGCACGCGGACTAGCGGGCGGTTTTACACAGATACGCAGTATTTT	CASSTRTSGRFYTDTQYF
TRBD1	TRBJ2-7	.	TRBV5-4	TGTGCCAGCAGCGGACAGGGGTTATCCTACGAGCAGTACTTC	CASSGQGLSYEQYF
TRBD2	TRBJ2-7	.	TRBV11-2	TGTGCCAGCAGCTTCCAAGCGGGAGCGTCCTACGAGCAGTACTTC	CASSFQAGASYEQYF
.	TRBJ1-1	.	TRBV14	TGTGCCAGCAGCCAAGCAGGTATGAACACTGAAGCTTTCTTT	CASSQAGMNTEAFF
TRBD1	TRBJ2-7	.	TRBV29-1	TGCAGCGTTCGACAGGGCCCGGCCTACGAGCAGTACTTC	CSVRQGPAYEQYF
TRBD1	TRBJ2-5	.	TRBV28	TGTGCCAGCAGTTCCCCGGGACAGGGGCAAGAGACCCAGTACTTC	CASSSPGQGQETQYF
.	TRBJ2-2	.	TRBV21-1	TGTGCCAGCACCGGGGGAGGGTTAAGCACCGGGGAGCTGTTTTTT	CASTGGGLSTGELFF
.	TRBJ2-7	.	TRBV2	TGTGCCAGCAGTGAGTACAACTCCTACGAGCAGTACTTC	CASSEYNSYEQYF
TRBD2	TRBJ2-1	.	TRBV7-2	TGTGCCAGCAGCTTATTTACTAGCGGGATCAGCAATGAGCAGTTCTTC	CASSLFTSGISNEQFF
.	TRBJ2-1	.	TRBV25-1	TGTGCCAGCAGTGAATCCCGTGAGCAGTTCTTC	CASSESREQFF
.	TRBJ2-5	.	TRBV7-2	TGTGCCAGCAGCTTAGGACAGGTAGAGACCCAGTACTTC	CASSLGQVETQYF
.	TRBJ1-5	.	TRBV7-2	TGTGCCAGCAGCCTGGGCCTCAATCAGCCCCAGCATTTT	CASSLGLNQPQHF
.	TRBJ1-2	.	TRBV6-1	TGTGCCAGCAGTGGGGTGGTGGAGACTAACTATGGCTACACCTTC	CASSGVVETNYGYTF
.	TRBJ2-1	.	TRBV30	TGTGCCTGGAGTGTATTCGCGGATGAGCAGTTCTTC	CAWSVFADEQFF
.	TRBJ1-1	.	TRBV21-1	TGTGCCGCCAGCAGCGGGCAGGGGCTCGGGACTGAAGCTTTCTTT	CAASSGQGLGTEAFF
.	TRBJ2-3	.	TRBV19	TGTGCCAGTAGTATTGGACAGACCACAGATACGCAGTATTTT	CASSIGQTTDTQYF
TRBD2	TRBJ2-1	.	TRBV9	TGTGCCAGCAGCGAGAGAGGGACTAGCGGGGCCAATGAGCAGTTCTTC	CASSERGTSGANEQFF
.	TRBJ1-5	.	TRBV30	TGTGCCTGGAGTCACGGGGGTGGTAGTCAGCCCCAGCATTTT	CAWSHGGGSQPQHF
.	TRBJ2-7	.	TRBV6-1	TGTGCCAGTCGTGTAGGATCCCAGGGCTCCGAGCAGTACTTC	CASRVGSQGSEQYF
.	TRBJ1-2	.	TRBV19	TGTGCCAGTAGTGAAACAGGGATCCGTGGCTACACCTTC	CASSETGIRGYTF
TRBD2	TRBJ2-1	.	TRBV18	TGTGCCAGCTCACCTCTAGCGGGAGAACTGGGTGAGCAGTTCTTC	CASSPLAGELGEQFF
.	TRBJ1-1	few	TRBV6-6	TGTGCCAGCGCGGAGATGATGAACACTGAAGCTTTCTTT	CASAEMMNTEAFF